Listed here are 4 T cell receptor beta chains from one sample, sequenced in a study of human T cells and chemical hapten exposure. Described time point: patch test 1, 2 weeks after DPC sensitization. Treatment here: therapeutic diphenylcyclopropenone sensitization with weekly scalp DPC. One entry per CDR3 protein results from TCRdb running MiXCR on the RACE reads. The sample has 80,000 to 95,000 distinct CDR3 sequences; about 10% are singletons. This specimen was whole blood, taken in connection with sensitization to the hapten diphenylcyclopropenone (DPC). These receptors originate from a woman in her forties or fifties with alopecia areata. Some clones in this sample may be carry-over from other donors' samples.

This chain connects TRBV12-3 or TRBV12-4 to TRBJ1-5, with TRBD1 identical over 8 bases. The length of the CDR3 is 14 residues. Trimming removed 6 bases from V and 5 bases from J; junction bases left unmatched: 6. The CDR3: CASSRDRSHQPQHF. The CDR3 DNA follows: TGTGCCAGCAGCAGGGACAGGTCCCATCAGCCCCAGCATTTT.

This clonotype was observed at least ten times. The gene calls are TRBV7-2 and TRBJ1-1; D unresolved. V lost 5 bases, J lost 6 bases, and 10 bases lay in between. The CDR3 extends over 12 amino acids. The germline gives CDR1 SGHTA, CDR2 FQGNSA. CDR3 DNA sequence: TGTGCCAGCAGCGGGATGTTCGCTGAAGCTTTCTTT. Protein product: CASSGMFAEAFF.

This sequence joins TRBV7-6 and TRBJ2-7; the D is unclear. V was trimmed by 0 bases and J by 7 bases, leaving 10 bases between them. Germline V lookup: CDR1 SGHVS, CDR2 FNYEAQ. CDR3 length equals 13 residues. CDR3 nucleotide sequence: TGTGCCAGCAGCTTAGCGCGAGAGGCAGAGCAGTACTTC. This codes for CASSLAREAEQYF.

This clonotype was observed many times. The chain recombines TRBV6-5 with TRBJ2-6; 12 positions agree with TRBD1. The V gene end was trimmed by 6 bases and the J gene end by 0 bases; junction bases not matched to a gene: 12. Germline CDR1 and CDR2: MNHEY and SVGAGI. CDR3 length equals 20 residues. The CDR3 region is CASSRLTPGQGASGANVLTF. CDR3 bases: TGTGCCAGCAGCCGACTAACCCCGGGACAGGGGGCCTCTGGGGCCAACGTCCTGACTTTC.